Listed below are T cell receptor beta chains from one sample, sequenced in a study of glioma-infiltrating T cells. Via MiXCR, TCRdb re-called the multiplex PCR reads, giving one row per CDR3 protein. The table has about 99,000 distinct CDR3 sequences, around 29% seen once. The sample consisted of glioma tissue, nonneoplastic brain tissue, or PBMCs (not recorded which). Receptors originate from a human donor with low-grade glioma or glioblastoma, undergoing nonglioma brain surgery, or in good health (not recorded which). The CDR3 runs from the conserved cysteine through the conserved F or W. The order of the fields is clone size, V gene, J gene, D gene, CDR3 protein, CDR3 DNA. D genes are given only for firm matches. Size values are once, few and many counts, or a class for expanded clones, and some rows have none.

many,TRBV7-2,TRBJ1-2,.,CASSLAVSGYTF,TGTGCCAGCAGCTTAGCGGTCTCTGGCTACACCTTC
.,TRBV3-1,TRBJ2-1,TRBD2,CASSLESGGAYNEQFF,TGTGCCAGCAGCTTGGAAAGCGGGGGAGCCTACAATGAGCAGTTCTTC
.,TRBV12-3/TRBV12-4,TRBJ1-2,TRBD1,CASSQTGGDYTF,TGTGCCAGCAGCCAGACAGGGGGCGACTACACCTTC
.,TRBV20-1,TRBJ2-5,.,CSARGGGYQETQYF,TGCAGTGCTAGAGGAGGGGGGTACCAAGAGACCCAGTACTTC
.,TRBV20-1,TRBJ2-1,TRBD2,CSAREASGGAVEQFF,TGCAGTGCTAGAGAGGCGAGCGGGGGGGCCGTTGAGCAGTTCTTC
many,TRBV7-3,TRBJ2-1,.,CASSLQGEDNEQFF,TGTGCCAGCAGCTTGCAGGGGGAGGACAATGAGCAGTTCTTC
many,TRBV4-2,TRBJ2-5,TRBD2,CASSQFSGGGGETQYF,TGTGCCAGCAGCCAATTTAGCGGGGGGGGAGGAGAGACCCAGTACTTC
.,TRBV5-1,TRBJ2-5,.,CASSRGITQGETQYF,TGCGCCAGCAGCCGAGGAATAACGCAGGGGGAGACCCAGTACTTC
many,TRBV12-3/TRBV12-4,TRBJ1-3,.,CASRSSSGNTIYF,TGTGCCAGCCGTAGCAGCTCTGGAAACACCATATATTTT
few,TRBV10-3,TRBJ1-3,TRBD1,CAIRGQGARGNTIYF,TGTGCCATCAGAGGACAGGGGGCGCGAGGAAACACCATATATTTT
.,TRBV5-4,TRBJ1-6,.,CASSPAGPGVGNSPLHF,TGTGCCAGCAGCCCGGCGGGGCCCGGGGTTGGTAATTCACCCCTCCACTTT
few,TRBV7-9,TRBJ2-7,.,CASSPASYEQYF,TGTGCCAGCAGCCCGGCCTCCTACGAGCAGTACTTC
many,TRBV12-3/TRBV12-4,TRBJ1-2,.,CASSPGQLRPTF,TGTGCCAGCAGTCCCGGACAATTAAGACCCACCTTC
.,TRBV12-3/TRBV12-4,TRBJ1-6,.,CASSPDGNSPLHF,TGTGCCAGCAGCCCCGACGGGAATTCACCCCTCCACTTT